This TCR beta chain was captured in a study of Graves' ophthalmopathy and Graves' hyperthyroidism. Study context: The study drew peripheral blood at initial diagnosis, before any treatment. General study results and limits: Forecasting of ophthalmopathy progression by the model achieved approximately 70% sensitivity and approximately 72% specificity.

The V gene lost 1 base and the J gene lost 3 bases, with 6 bases spanning the gap. Germline V gives CDR1 SEHNR, CDR2 FQNEAQ (reference sequence). This CDR3 has 13 residues. Remarks on this clonotype: Its specificity is unknown.

Ineligible for inclusion were patients with other autoimmune diseases, uncontrolled infections, pregnancy or lactation. Clinical symptoms, serum thyroxine, TRAb, thyroid ultrasound and orbital computed tomography were relied on for diagnosis. The TCR beta CDR3 regions underwent amplification from RNA transcripts. Scientists carried out first-round RT-PCR using HTBI primers and then a second-round multiplex PCR. TCRdb ran MiXCR on the multiplex PCR reads and lists one entry per CDR3 protein. Of roughly 410,000 distinct CDR3 sequences listed, 15% were seen once; the top ten hold 5.5% to 8%. Sequenced: peripheral blood. The source of this sequence is a woman under 30 with stable Graves' hyperthyroidism. The chain is built from TRBV7-9 and TRBJ1-1; D gene unclear. The CDR3 sequence: CASSLGTDTEAFF. CDR3 coding DNA: TGTGCCAGCAGCTTAGGAACTGACACTGAAGCTTTCTTT.